The entry that follows covers one TCR beta chain sequence. What it binds is not known. The CDR3 runs 13 residues. Trimming took off 7 bases at V and 3 bases at J, with 12 bases between the two ends. Germline V CDR1 and CDR2: SGHVS, FQNEAQ. Extraction and reverse transcription of RNA yielded cDNA as the sequencing template. Method: immunoSEQ multiplex PCR; TCRdb's copy keeps in-frame clones and lacks some. Of under 200,000 clones in the sample, 65% were seen once. The sample's treatment: oral pan-JAK inhibitor, 5-10 mg twice daily. The data were obtained in a study of CD8+ T cells in alopecia areata. Whole-study context: Treated patients received severity scores based on the percentage of scalp area affected.

Notes on the study in general: Sharing of TCR sequences between patients (possibly for HLA-related reasons) was less clear than in mice. Researchers report lesional scalp, most notably alopecia totalis/universalis, outstripped normal scalp in clonality.

This clonotype was obtained from a human donor with alopecia areata. The specimen comprised CD4+ T cells sorted from blood, sampled at week 4, from a patient treated with tofacitinib. The V gene is TRBV7-8, the J gene TRBJ2-5; weak D call: TRBD2 (6 bases). CDR3 in amino acids: CASTRDWKETQYF. DNA for the CDR3: TGTGCCAGCACCCGGGACTGGAAAGAGACCCAGTACTTC.